This entry is about one TCR beta chain. Its antigen is not known. This sample is drawn from a study of cytomegalovirus exposure and HLA in healthy donors. Trimming cost V 2 bases and J 4 bases; bases outside gene matches: 4. The CDR3 loop spans 14 amino acids. The germline V gene encodes CDR1 MNHEY and CDR2 SMNVEV (reference sequence). Study-level findings and limits: A later analysis associated 15,000 or so TCR beta sequences with HLA alleles at a 0.05 false discovery rate. The study listed under 200 cytomegalovirus-associated TCR beta chains.

PCR used 60 Vbeta primers and 13 Jbeta primers. The repertoire was sequenced with immunoSEQ multiplex PCR; TCRdb's copy has only in-frame clones and lacks some. The table lists over 150,000 clones, over 70% of them singletons. Sequencing used PBMCs. The chain couples TRBV27 to TRBJ1-2; 7 nucleotides align to TRBD1. The sequence was obtained from a young man in good health and CMV-seropositive. The DNA for the CDR3 is TGTGCCAGCAGTTTAAGAGGGGGCGGCTATGGCTACACCTTC. It specifies CASSLRGGGYGYTF.